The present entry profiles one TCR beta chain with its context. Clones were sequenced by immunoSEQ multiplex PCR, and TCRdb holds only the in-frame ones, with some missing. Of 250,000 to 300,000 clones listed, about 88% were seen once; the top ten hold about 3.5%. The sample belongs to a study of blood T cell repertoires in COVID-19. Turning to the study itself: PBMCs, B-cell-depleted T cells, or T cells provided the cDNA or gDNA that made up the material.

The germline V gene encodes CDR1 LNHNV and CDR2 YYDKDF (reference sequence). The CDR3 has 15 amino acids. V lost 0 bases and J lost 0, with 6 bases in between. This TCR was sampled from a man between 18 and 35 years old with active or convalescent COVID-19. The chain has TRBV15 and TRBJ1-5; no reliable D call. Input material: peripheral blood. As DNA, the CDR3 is TGTGCCACCAGCAGAGATCCCAATAGCAATCAGCCCCAGCATTTT. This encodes CATSRDPNSNQPQHF.